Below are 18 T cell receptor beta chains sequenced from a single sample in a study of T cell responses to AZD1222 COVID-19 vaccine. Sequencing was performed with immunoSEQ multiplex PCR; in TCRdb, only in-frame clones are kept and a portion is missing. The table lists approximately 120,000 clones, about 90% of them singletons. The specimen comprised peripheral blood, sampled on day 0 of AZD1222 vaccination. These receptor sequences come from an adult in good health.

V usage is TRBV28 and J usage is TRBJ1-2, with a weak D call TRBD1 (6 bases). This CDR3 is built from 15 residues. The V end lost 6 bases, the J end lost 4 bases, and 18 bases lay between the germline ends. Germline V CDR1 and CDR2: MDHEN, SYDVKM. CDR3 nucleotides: TGTGCCAGCAGAACGCCCGGGGGCGCGGGCTATGGCTACACCTTC. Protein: CASRTPGGAGYGYTF.

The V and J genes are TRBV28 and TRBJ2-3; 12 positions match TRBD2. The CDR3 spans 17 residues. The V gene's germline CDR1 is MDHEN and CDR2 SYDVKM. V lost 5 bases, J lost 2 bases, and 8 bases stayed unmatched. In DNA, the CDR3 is TGTGCCAGCAGTGACACTAGCGGGGGGTCCACCACAGATACGCAGTATTTT. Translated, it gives CASSDTSGGSTTDTQYF.

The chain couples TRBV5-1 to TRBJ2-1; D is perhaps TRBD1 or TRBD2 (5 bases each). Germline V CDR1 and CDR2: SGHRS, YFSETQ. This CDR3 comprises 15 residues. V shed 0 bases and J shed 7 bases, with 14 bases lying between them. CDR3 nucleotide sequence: TGCGCCAGCAGCTTGGGGGGGACGGTTCAAAATGAGCAGTTCTTC. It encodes CASSLGGTVQNEQFF.

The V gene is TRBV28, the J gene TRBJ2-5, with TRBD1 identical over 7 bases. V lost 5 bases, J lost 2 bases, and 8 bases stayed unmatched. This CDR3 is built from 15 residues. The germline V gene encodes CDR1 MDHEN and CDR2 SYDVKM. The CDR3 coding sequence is TGTGCCAGCAGTGATCACGACAGGGAACAAGAGACCCAGTACTTC. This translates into CASSDHDREQETQYF. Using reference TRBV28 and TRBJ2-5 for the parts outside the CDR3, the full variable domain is DVKVTQSSRYLVKRTGEKVFLECVQDMDHENMFWYRQDPGLGLRLIYFSYDVKMKEKGDIPEGYSVSREKKERFSLILESASTNQTSMYLCASSDHDREQETQYFGPGTRLLVL.

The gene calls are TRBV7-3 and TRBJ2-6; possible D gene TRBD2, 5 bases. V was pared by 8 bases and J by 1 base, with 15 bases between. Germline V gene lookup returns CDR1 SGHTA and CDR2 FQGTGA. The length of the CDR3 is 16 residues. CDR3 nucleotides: TGTGCCAGCTCTCGGGGTGTGCGGTCTGGGGCCAACGTCCTGACTTTC. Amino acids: CASSRGVRSGANVLTF.

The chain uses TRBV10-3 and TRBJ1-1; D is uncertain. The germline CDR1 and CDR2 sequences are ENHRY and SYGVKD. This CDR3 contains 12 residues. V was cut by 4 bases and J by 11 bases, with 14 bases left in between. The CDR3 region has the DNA TGTGCCATCAGTGGAACGGTGGAGAGGGCTTTCTTT. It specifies CAISGTVERAFF.

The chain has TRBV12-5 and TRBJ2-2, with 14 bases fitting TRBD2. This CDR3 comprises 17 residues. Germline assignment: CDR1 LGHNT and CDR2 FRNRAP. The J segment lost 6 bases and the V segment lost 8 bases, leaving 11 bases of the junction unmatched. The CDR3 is CASPGTSGRPGAGELFF. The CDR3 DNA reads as TGTGCTAGTCCCGGGACTAGCGGGAGACCAGGTGCCGGGGAGCTGTTTTTT.

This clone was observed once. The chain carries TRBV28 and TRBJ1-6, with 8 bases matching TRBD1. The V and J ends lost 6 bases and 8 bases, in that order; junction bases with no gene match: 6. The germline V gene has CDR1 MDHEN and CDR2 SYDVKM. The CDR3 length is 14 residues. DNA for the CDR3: TGTGCCAGCAGACCCGGACAGGGTCATTCACCCCTCCACTTT. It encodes CASRPGQGHSPLHF.

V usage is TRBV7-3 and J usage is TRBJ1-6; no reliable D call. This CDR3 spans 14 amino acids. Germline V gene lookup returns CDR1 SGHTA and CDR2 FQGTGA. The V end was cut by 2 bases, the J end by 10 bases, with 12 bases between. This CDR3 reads CASSLSGFESPLHF. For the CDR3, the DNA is TGTGCCAGCAGCTTATCCGGGTTCGAATCACCCCTCCACTTT.

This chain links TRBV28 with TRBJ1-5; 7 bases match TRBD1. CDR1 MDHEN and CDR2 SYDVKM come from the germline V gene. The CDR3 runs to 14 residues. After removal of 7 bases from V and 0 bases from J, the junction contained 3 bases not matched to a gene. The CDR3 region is CASKGQYSNQPQHF. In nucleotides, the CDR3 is TGTGCCAGCAAGGGACAGTATAGCAATCAGCCCCAGCATTTT.

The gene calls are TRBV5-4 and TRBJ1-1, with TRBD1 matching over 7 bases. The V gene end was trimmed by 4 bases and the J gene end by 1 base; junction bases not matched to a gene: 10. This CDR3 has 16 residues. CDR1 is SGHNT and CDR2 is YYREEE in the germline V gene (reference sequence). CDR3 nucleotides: TGTGCCAGCAGCCGACCAAGGGGACAGCGGAACACTGAAGCTTTCTTT. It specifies CASSRPRGQRNTEAFF.

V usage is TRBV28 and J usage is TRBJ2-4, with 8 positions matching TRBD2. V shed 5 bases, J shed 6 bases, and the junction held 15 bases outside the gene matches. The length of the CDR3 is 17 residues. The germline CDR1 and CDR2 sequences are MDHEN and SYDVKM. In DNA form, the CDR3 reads TGTGCCAGCAGTCCCCGGCCCGGGGGGGGCTGGGGAAACATTCAGTACTTC. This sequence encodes CASSPRPGGGWGNIQYF.

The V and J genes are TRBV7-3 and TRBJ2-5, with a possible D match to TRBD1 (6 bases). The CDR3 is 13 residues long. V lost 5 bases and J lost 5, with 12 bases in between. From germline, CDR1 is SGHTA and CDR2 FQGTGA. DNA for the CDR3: TGTGCCAGCAGCCGAACAGGGTTCGAGACCCAGTACTTC. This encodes CASSRTGFETQYF.

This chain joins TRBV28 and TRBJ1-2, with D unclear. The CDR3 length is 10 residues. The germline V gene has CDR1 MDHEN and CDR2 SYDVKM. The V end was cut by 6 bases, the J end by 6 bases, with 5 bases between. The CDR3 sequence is CASSGHGYTF. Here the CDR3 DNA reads TGTGCCAGCAGCGGTCATGGCTACACCTTC.

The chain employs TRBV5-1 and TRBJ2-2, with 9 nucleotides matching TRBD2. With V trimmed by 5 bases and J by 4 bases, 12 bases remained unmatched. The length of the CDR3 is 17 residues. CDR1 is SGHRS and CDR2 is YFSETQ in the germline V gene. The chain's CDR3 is CASRHAGTSRATGELFF. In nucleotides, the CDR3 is TGCGCCAGCAGGCACGCCGGGACTAGCAGAGCCACCGGGGAGCTGTTTTTT.

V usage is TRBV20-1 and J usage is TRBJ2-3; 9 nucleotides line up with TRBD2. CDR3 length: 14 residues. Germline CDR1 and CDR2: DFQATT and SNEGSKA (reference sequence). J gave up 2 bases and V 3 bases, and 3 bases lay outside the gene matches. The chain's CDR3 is CSASAGGHTDTQYF. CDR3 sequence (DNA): TGCAGTGCTAGTGCGGGGGGGCACACAGATACGCAGTATTTT.

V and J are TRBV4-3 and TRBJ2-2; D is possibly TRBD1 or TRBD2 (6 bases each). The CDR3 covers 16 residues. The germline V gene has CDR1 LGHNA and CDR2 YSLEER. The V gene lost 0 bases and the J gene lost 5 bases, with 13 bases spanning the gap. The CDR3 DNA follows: TGCGCCAGCAGCCAAGATCCTGGAGGGGGTACCGGGGAGCTGTTTTTT. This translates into CASSQDPGGGTGELFF.

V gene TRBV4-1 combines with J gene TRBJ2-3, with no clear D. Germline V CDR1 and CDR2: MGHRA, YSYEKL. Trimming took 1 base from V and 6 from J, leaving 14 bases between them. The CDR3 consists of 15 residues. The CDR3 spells CASSQAPPVEDTQYF. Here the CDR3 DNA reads TGCGCCAGCAGCCAAGCCCCCCCAGTAGAGGATACGCAGTATTTT.